This TCR beta chain is from a study of shared clonotypes between healthy human individuals. Sequencing used immunoSEQ multiplex PCR; TCRdb keeps in-frame clones, though not all of them. Among 650,000 to 800,000 clones listed, 55% to 80% were seen once. After removal of 4 bases from V and 4 bases from J, the junction contained 7 bases not matched to a gene. The germline V gene encodes CDR1 SNHLY and CDR2 FYNNEI. The CDR3 sequence is 15 residues long. Sequencing input: memory CD4+ T cells sorted from blood. Subset specified: CD45RA-negative fraction. The chain links TRBV2 to TRBJ2-3; TRBD2 matches at 8 bases. This TCR was sampled from a woman between 25 and 40 years old in good health. In DNA form, the CDR3 reads TGTGCCAGCAGTGGAAGCGGGAGTTGGGCAGATACGCAGTATTTT. It codes for CASSGSGSWADTQYF.